This entry describes one T cell receptor beta chain. Its antigen is not known. Germline V gene sequence: CDR1 SNHLY, CDR2 FYNNEI. V gave up 3 bases and J gave up 0 bases, with 12 bases separating them. CDR3 length: 15 residues. Original processing methods: Junction-only immunoSEQ data arrived without quality scores, meaning filtering differed. Data came from immunoSEQ multiplex PCR; TCRdb stores just in-frame clones and leaves some out. Clone size and V and J calls were adopted from that table, with D and trimming inferred from the DNA. The data contain some 2 million clones, around 96% of them singletons. The sample is drawn from a study of shared clonotypes between healthy human individuals. Overall study results and limits: Donor scarcity curtailed the genetic and exposure-history diversity represented herein. On the whole, naive subsets had larger estimated richness than memory subsets had.

CD8 cells regarded as naive lacked CD45RO, were positively chosen for CCR7, and omitted terminally differentiated effector memory CD45RA+ cells. This clonotype was sampled from a man aged 18 to 30 in good health. J is TRBJ2-7 and V is TRBV2; the D is unclear. Sequenced sample: naive CD8+ T cells sorted from blood. The CDR3 sequence is CASSDPLSSSYEQYF. The CDR3 DNA sequence: TGTGCCAGCAGTGATCCGTTAAGCAGCTCCTACGAGCAGTACTTC.